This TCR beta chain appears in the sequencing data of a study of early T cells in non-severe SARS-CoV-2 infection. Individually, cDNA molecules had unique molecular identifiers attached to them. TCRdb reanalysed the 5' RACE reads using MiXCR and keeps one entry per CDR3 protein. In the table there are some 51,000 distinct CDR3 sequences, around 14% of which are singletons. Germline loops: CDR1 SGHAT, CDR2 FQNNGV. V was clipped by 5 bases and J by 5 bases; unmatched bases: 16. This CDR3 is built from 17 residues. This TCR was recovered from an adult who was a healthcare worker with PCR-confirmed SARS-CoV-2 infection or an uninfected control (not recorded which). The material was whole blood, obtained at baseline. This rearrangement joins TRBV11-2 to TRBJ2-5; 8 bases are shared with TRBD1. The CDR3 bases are TGTGCCAGCAGCCAGACTCTCTCCGGGACAGGTCGGGAGACCCAGTACTTC. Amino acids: CASSQTLSGTGRETQYF.